One and the same sample provided the 23 T cell receptor beta chains below, sequenced in a study of cytomegalovirus exposure and HLA in healthy donors. This PCR relied on a set of 60 Vbeta primers and 13 Jbeta primers. Some clones are missing from TCRdb's copy, which holds only in-frame ones; the method was immunoSEQ multiplex PCR. The sample shows over 80,000 clones, roughly 74% of them seen only once. Sequenced input: PBMCs. The origin of the receptors is a female donor in good health and CMV-seropositive.

The J gene is TRBJ2-1, the V gene TRBV5-4, with 8 bases identical to TRBD2. Per germline, CDR1 SGHNT and CDR2 YYREEE (reference sequence). V was clipped by 0 bases and J by 5 bases; unmatched bases: 4. The CDR3 has 15 amino acids. CDR3 sequence reads: CASSLDGGVDNEQFF. CDR3 nucleotides: TGTGCCAGCAGCTTGGACGGGGGGGTCGACAATGAGCAGTTCTTC.

V gene TRBV5-1 combines with J gene TRBJ2-7; weak D call: TRBD2 (6 bases). This CDR3 is 14 amino acids long. CDR1 SGHRS and CDR2 YFSETQ come from the germline V gene. Between the trimmed V and J ends, which lost 4 bases and 3 bases, there was a span of 14 bases. CDR3 nucleotide sequence: TGCGCCAGCAGCCGGGGAGGAGAACACTACGAGCAGTACTTC. This sequence encodes CASSRGGEHYEQYF.

A few counts support this clone. V usage is TRBV5-4 and J usage is TRBJ2-5; no definite D call. V lost 4 bases and J lost 2, with 9 bases in between. The CDR3 has 13 amino acids. Germline values: CDR1 SGHNT, CDR2 YYREEE (reference sequence). CDR3 protein: CASSRPQQETQYF. DNA for the CDR3: TGTGCCAGCAGCCGGCCACAGCAAGAGACCCAGTACTTC.

The chain uses TRBV6-5 and TRBJ1-2, with D tentatively TRBD1 (6 bases). The CDR3 extends over 13 amino acids. V lost 1 base, J lost 8 bases, and 11 bases lay in between. Germline-derived CDR1 and CDR2 are MNHEY and SVGAGI. CDR3 sequence (DNA): TGTGCCAGCAGTTACTTGACAGGCTCCGGCTACACCTTC. Its translation: CASSYLTGSGYTF.

This clone was found a few times. This rearrangement joins TRBV30 to TRBJ1-1; D perhaps matches TRBD1 (6 bases). The germline CDR1 and CDR2 sequences are GTSNPN and SVGIG (reference sequence). V lost 3 bases to trimming and J lost 2 bases, with 10 bases between them. This CDR3 is 13 amino acids long. CDR3 amino acids: CAWSPGGNTEAFF. CDR3 sequence (DNA): TGTGCCTGGAGCCCTGGGGGCAACACTGAAGCTTTCTTT.

J is TRBJ1-2 and V is TRBV28; D possibly corresponds to TRBD1 (5 bases). Per the germline V gene, CDR1 is MDHEN and CDR2 is SYDVKM. V shed 6 bases and J shed 6 bases, with 14 bases lying between them. The CDR3 spans 13 residues. The CDR3 protein is CASSLIQGNGYTF. The CDR3 bases are TGTGCCAGCAGCCTGATTCAGGGAAATGGCTACACCTTC.

This clone has only one observation. The chain recombines TRBV30 with TRBJ1-1; 8 positions match TRBD1. The CDR3 is 16 residues long. Germline CDR1 is GTSNPN and CDR2 is SVGIG (reference sequence). Trimming removed 3 bases from V and 2 bases from J; junction bases left unmatched: 11. CDR3: CAWRGDRQRLNTEAFF. The CDR3 bases are TGTGCCTGGAGGGGGGACAGGCAGAGATTAAACACTGAAGCTTTCTTT.

The gene calls are TRBV27 and TRBJ2-5, with TRBD2 identical over 8 bases. J lost 7 bases, V lost 4 bases, and 5 bases had no gene match. Germline V gene data show CDR1 as MNHEY and CDR2 as SMNVEV (reference sequence). CDR3 size: 13 residues. The chain's CDR3 is CASSYTGGVTQYF. The CDR3 DNA reads as TGTGCCAGCAGTTACACGGGAGGGGTGACCCAGTACTTC.

V and J are TRBV30 and TRBJ1-1, with D tentatively TRBD1 (6 bases). The CDR3 length is 15 residues. Trimming took 2 bases from V and 5 from J, leaving 18 bases between them. Germline V gene lookup returns CDR1 GTSNPN and CDR2 SVGIG (reference sequence). The CDR3 loop is CAWSLNTGMWTEAFF. CDR3 nucleotides: TGTGCCTGGAGTCTGAACACAGGGATGTGGACTGAAGCTTTCTTT.

The chain's CDR3 is CASSDWGSPRVNSNEQFF. CDR3 nucleotide sequence: TGCGCCAGCAGTGATTGGGGTTCCCCGAGGGTAAATTCGAATGAGCAGTTCTTC. The genes are TRBV10-1 and TRBJ2-1; D is perhaps TRBD2 (5 bases). Between the trimmed V and J ends, which lost 3 bases and 7 bases, there was a span of 25 bases. There are 18 residues in the CDR3. Germline V gene sequence: CDR1 WNHNN, CDR2 SYGVQD (reference sequence).

The rearrangement uses TRBV28 and TRBJ1-1, with D hard to call. The CDR3 spans 11 residues. Trimming shortened V by 6 bases and J by 8 bases, and 10 bases separated the two germline ends. The germline CDR1 and CDR2 sequences are MDHEN and SYDVKM. The CDR3 spells CASSPRVEAFF. The CDR3 nucleotides read TGTGCCAGCAGCCCCCGAGTCGAAGCTTTCTTT. Drawing the rest from reference TRBV28 and TRBJ1-1, the complete variable domain is DVKVTQSSRYLVKRTGEKVFLECVQDMDHENMFWYRQDPGLGLRLIYFSYDVKMKEKGDIPEGYSVSREKKERFSLILESASTNQTSMYLCASSPRVEAFFGQGTRLTVV.

The chain links TRBV7-2 to TRBJ2-7; a weak D match, TRBD2 (6 bases). Per the germline V gene, CDR1 is SGHTA and CDR2 is FQGNSA. This CDR3 spans 14 amino acids. The V end lost 5 bases, the J end lost 5 bases, and 16 bases lay between the germline ends. The CDR3 region has the DNA TGTGCCAGCAGCGTTACTAGCCTTCTGCACGAGCAGTACTTC. Amino acids: CASSVTSLLHEQYF. The full variable domain, rest sourced from reference TRBV7-2 and TRBJ2-7, is GAGVSQSPSNKVTEKGKDVELRCDPISGHTALYWYRQSLGQGLEFLIYFQGNSAPDKSGLPSDRFSAERTGGSVSTLTIQRTQQEDSAVYLCASSVTSLLHEQYFGPGTRLTVT.

The chain links TRBV11-2 to TRBJ2-2, with 12 positions matching TRBD2. The V segment lost 4 bases and the J segment 6 bases; nucleotides outside the gene matches: 3. Germline values: CDR1 SGHAT, CDR2 FQNNGV. The length of the CDR3 is 15 residues. The CDR3 is CASSWASGRAGELFF. In DNA form, the CDR3 reads TGTGCCAGCAGCTGGGCTAGCGGGAGGGCCGGGGAGCTGTTTTTT.

The chain carries TRBV4-1 and TRBJ1-1; D is perhaps TRBD1 (6 bases). Trimming removed 0 bases from V and 12 bases from J, with 26 bases in between. CDR1 and CDR2 (germline): MGHRA, YSYEKL. The CDR3 runs to 17 residues. DNA of the CDR3: TGCGCCAGCAGCCAAGACCCCAGGGTCAGGGGTGCGGTCTTGACTTTCTTT. This codes for CASSQDPRVRGAVLTFF.

V gene TRBV2 combines with J gene TRBJ1-4, with D maybe TRBD1 (5 bases). The V gene lost 4 bases and the J gene lost 8 bases, with 11 bases spanning the gap. Germline CDR1 and CDR2: SNHLY and FYNNEI. The CDR3 is 13 amino acids. The CDR3 loop is CASSGGVGEKLFF. In DNA form, the CDR3 reads TGTGCCAGCAGTGGGGGGGTAGGCGAAAAACTGTTTTTT.

J is TRBJ1-6 and V is TRBV7-9, with D maybe TRBD1 (5 bases). V lost 4 bases and J lost 9, with 16 bases in between. CDR1 and CDR2 from the germline V gene are SEHNR and FQNEAQ (reference sequence). The CDR3 sequence is 15 residues long. The CDR3 DNA reads as TGTGCCAGCAGCTCCAGTCGGGGGAGGGTTTCACCCCTCCACTTT. The encoded protein is CASSSSRGRVSPLHF.

Worth noting for this clone: The identical CDR3 is also encoded by other nucleotide sequences in the sample. The chain is built from TRBV9 and TRBJ2-7, with D possibly TRBD2 on 6 matching bases. Germline V gene lookup returns CDR1 SGDLS and CDR2 YYNGEE. The CDR3 runs 14 residues. The V and J ends lost 0 bases and 1 base respectively, with 8 bases between them. The CDR3 DNA reads as TGTGCCAGCAGCGTAGAGGAGGGTTCCTACGAGCAGTACTTC. Its translation is CASSVEEGSYEQYF.

A few counts support this clone. The chain has TRBV14 and TRBJ1-1; a possible D gene is TRBD1 (6 bases). The germline V and J ends were trimmed by 3 bases and 5 bases, with 13 bases remaining between them. CDR1 is SGHDN and CDR2 is FVKESK in the germline V gene. The CDR3 has 14 residues. CDR3 region: CASSQESRGTEAFF. DNA for the CDR3: TGTGCCAGCAGCCAGGAGAGCAGGGGAACTGAAGCTTTCTTT. Variable domain in full (rest from reference TRBV14 and TRBJ1-1): EAGVTQFPSHSVIEKGQTVTLRCDPISGHDNLYWYRRVMGKEIKFLLHFVKESKQDESGMPNNRFLAERTGGTYSTLKVQPAELEDSGVYFCASSQESRGTEAFFGQGTRLTVV.

The CDR3 bases are TGTGCCAGTAGTATGGGGGAGGTACATGAGCAGTTCTTC. It yields the protein CASSMGEVHEQFF. The chain links TRBV19 to TRBJ2-1; a weak D match, TRBD2 (6 bases). V shed 3 bases and J shed 8 bases, with 11 bases lying between them. Per the germline V gene, CDR1 is LNHDA and CDR2 is SQIVND (reference sequence). The CDR3 extends over 13 amino acids.

This chain connects TRBV29-1 to TRBJ2-3; D remains ambiguous. The ends were cut back, 5 bases at V and 3 bases at J, with 9 bases in the middle. CDR3 length: 12 amino acids. CDR1 and CDR2 from the germline V gene are SQVTM and ANQGSEA. CDR3 amino acids: CSVRRGTDTQYF. In DNA form, the CDR3 reads TGCAGCGTTCGTCGAGGAACAGATACGCAGTATTTT.

This clone was picked up a small number of times. The V gene is TRBV7-2, the J gene TRBJ2-7; 9 bases are shared with TRBD2. This CDR3 comprises 14 residues. V dropped 3 bases and J dropped 4; count of bases not matched to a gene: 4. Germline V lookup: CDR1 SGHTA, CDR2 FQGNSA. CDR3 sequence (DNA): TGTGCCAGCAGCTTCCTAGCGGGACCTTACGAGCAGTACTTC. Residues: CASSFLAGPYEQYF.

The rearrangement uses TRBV9 and TRBJ2-7; D is unclear. The V gene lost 4 bases and the J gene lost 2 bases, with 19 bases spanning the gap. This CDR3 region has 16 residues. Germline lookup yields CDR1 SGDLS and CDR2 YYNGEE. CDR3 DNA sequence: TGTGCCAGCAGCAAAGAGGCGGAGCTAACAACCTACGAGCAGTACTTC. It translates to CASSKEAELTTYEQYF.

V is TRBV6-1 and J is TRBJ2-3; D is unclear. The germline CDR1 and CDR2 sequences are MNHNS and SASEGT. The CDR3 extends over 14 amino acids. V shed 2 bases and J shed 1 base, with 7 bases lying between them. The DNA of the CDR3 is TGTGCCAGCAGTGAATCTCGTGGCACAGATACGCAGTATTTT. Amino acids: CASSESRGTDTQYF.